This TCR beta chain was captured in a study of OX40 agonist ivuxolimab in advanced cancers. The overall study: Ivuxolimab, an agonistic anti-OX40 (CD134) antibody, was given to patients. Study observations and caveats: Blood T cells, both CD4+ and CD8+, expanded clonally by week 6 at 0.1 to 3.0 mg/kg. Antigen specificity remained undetermined for the expanded peripheral T cells.

There are 13 residues in the CDR3. Germline CDR1 SQVTM, CDR2 ANQGSEA. Trimming stripped 2 bases from V and 3 bases from J, with 10 bases between. About this clone itself: Its antigen is unknown.

Assay used: immunoSEQ multiplex PCR; TCRdb lists only in-frame clones, some missing. In the table there are under 85,000 clones, roughly 93% of which are singletons. Sampled blood was obtained at baseline, cycle 4 day 1, and cycle 7 day 1. The sample consisted of CD4+ or CD8+ T cells sorted from blood, taken in a trial of the OX40 agonist ivuxolimab. The rearrangement uses TRBV29-1 and TRBJ1-2; TRBD1 might be the D (5 bases). This clonotype was sampled from an adult with an advanced solid tumor such as melanoma, head and neck, liver or kidney cancer. Here the CDR3 reads CSVELSGDYGYTF. The CDR3 bases are TGCAGCGTTGAACTGTCGGGGGACTATGGCTACACCTTC.